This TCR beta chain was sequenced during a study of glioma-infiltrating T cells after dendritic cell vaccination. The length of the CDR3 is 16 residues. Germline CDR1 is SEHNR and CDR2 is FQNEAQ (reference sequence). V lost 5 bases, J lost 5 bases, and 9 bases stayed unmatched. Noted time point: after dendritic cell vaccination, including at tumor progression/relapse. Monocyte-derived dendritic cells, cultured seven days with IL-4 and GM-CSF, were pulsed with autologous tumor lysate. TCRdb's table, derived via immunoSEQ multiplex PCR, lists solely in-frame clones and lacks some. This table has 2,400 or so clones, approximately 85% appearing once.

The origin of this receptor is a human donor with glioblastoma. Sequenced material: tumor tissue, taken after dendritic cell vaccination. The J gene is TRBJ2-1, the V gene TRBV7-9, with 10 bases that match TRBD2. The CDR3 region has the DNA TGTGCCAGCAGCCCGCGGACTAGCGGAACACACAATGAGCAGTTCTTC. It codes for CASSPRTSGTHNEQFF.